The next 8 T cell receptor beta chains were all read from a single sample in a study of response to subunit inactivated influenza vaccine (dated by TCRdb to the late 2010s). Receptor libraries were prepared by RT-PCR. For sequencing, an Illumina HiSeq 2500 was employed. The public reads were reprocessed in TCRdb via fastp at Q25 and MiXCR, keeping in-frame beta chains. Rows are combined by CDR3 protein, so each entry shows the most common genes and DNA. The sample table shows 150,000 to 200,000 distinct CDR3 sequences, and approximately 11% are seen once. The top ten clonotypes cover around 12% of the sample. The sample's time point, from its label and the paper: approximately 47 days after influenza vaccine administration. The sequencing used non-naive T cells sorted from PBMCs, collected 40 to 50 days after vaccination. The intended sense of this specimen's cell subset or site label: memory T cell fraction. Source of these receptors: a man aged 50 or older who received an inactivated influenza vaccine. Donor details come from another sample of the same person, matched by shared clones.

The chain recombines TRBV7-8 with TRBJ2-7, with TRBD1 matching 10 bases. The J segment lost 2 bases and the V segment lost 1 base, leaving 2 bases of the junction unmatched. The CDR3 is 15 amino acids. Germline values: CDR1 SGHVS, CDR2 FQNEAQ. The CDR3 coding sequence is TGTGCCAGCAGCTTAGTAGGGACAGGGGCCTACGAGCAGTACTTC. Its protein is CASSLVGTGAYEQYF.

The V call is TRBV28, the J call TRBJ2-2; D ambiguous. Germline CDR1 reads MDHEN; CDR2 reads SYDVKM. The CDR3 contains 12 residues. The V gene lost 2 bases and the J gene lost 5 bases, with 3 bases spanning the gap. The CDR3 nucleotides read TGTGCCAGCAGTTTAACGACCGGGGAGCTGTTTTTT. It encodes CASSLTTGELFF. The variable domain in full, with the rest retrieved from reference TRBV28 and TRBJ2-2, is DVKVTQSSRYLVKRTGEKVFLECVQDMDHENMFWYRQDPGLGLRLIYFSYDVKMKEKGDIPEGYSVSREKKERFSLILESASTNQTSMYLCASSLTTGELFFGEGSRLTVL.

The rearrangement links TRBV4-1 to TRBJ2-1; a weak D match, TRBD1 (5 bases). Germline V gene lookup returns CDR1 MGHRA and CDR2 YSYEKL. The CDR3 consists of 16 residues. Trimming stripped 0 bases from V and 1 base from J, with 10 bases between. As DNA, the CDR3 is TGCGCCAGCAGCCAAGACTCCCAGGGTTCCTACAATGAGCAGTTCTTC. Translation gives CASSQDSQGSYNEQFF.

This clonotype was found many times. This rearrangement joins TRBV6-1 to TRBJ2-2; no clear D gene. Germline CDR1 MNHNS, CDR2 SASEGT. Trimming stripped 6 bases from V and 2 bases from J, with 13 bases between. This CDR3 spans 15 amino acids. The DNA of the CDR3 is TGTGCCAGCAGGATCGGAGACATTAACACCGGGGAGCTGTTTTTT. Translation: CASRIGDINTGELFF.

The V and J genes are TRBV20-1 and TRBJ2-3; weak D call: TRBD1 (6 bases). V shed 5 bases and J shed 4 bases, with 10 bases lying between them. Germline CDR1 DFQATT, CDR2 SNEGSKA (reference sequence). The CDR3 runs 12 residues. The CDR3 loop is CSAAQGPDTQYF. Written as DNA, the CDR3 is TGCAGTGCTGCACAGGGTCCAGATACGCAGTATTTT.

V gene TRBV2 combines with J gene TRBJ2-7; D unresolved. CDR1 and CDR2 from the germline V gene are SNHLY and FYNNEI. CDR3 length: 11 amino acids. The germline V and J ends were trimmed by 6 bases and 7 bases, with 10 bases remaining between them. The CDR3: CASRKGREQYF. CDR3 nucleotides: TGTGCCAGCAGAAAGGGCCGTGAGCAGTACTTC.

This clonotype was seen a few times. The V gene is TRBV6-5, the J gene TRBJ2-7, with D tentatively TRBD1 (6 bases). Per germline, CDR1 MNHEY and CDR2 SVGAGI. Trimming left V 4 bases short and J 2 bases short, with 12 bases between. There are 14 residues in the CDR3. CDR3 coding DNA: TGTGCCAGCAGTTCCCAGGGGCCAGCCTACGAGCAGTACTTC. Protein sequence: CASSSQGPAYEQYF.

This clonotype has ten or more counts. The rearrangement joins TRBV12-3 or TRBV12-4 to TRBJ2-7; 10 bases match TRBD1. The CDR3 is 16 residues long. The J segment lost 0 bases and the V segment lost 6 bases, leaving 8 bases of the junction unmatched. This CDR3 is CASSPEGQGISYEQYF. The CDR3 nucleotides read TGTGCCAGCAGCCCCGAGGGACAGGGGATCTCCTACGAGCAGTACTTC.